A selection of T cell receptor beta chains follows, all from one sample in a study of blood T cell repertoires in COVID-19. The protocol was immunoSEQ multiplex PCR, while the TCRdb copy is restricted to in-frame clones and leaves out a portion. The sample lists 250,000 to 350,000 clones; 85% to 90% were seen once. Material for sequencing was peripheral blood. The receptors were gathered from a man aged 30 to 39 with acute or convalescent COVID-19. The CDR3 runs from the conserved cysteine through the conserved F or W.

V: TRBV5-5; CDR3: CASSLGHGATNEKLFF
V: TRBV28; CDR3: CASRDSGTGNTGELFF
V: TRBV19; CDR3: CASSIDMGLAYEQYF
V: TRBV6-6; CDR3: CASSYLGNTEAFF
V: TRBV9; CDR3: CASSAGGTTGELFF
V: TRBV4-2; CDR3: CASSPQNTEVNTEAFF
V: TRBV19; CDR3: CASRTSGRIEDTQYF
V: TRBV14; CDR3: CASSPQGPYGYTF
V: TRBV6-1; CDR3: CASSDRDRGEAFF
V: TRBV6-4; CDR3: CASSDGVADFNEQFF
V: TRBV2; CDR3: CASRPAGGQPQHF
V: TRBV5-1; CDR3: CASSLRGTTDTQYF
V: TRBV5-6; CDR3: CASSTALGQITNQPQHF
V: TRBV6-5; CDR3: CASLRVNNEKLFF
V: TRBV5-5; CDR3: CASSLAVAKNIQYF
V: TRBV28; CDR3: CASSFDDRDFNEQYF
V: TRBV10-3; CDR3: CAISEPSGPSPYNEQFF
V: TRBV14; CDR3: CASSQVRTGVILTTYEQFF
V: TRBV28; CDR3: CASSLPGQTGSPLHF
V: TRBV28; CDR3: CASSLLAGNTGELFF
V: TRBV9; CDR3: CASSVQGLTYGYTF
V: TRBV3-1/TRBV3-2; CDR3: CASSQGSLGEVSETQYF
V: TRBV28; CDR3: CASSYPPSRGGLGYTF
V: TRBV7-3; CDR3: CASSFRLRKGDIQYF
V: TRBV4-1; CDR3: CASSPGQGRTGELFF
V: TRBV4-1; CDR3: CASSQANEETQYF
V: TRBV7-9; CDR3: CASSPNPDRGQFEQYF
V: TRBV6-5; CDR3: CASRGGGSYNSPLHF
V: TRBV28; CDR3: CASTLAGARYEQYF
V: TRBV27; CDR3: CASRAGTANTEAFF
V: TRBV20-1; CDR3: CSASNGEANNYNSPLHF